The 21 T cell receptor beta chains below come from one sample, sequenced in a study of regulatory T cells in long-lasting Graves disease. Building the TCR beta libraries relied on iRepertoire HTBI primers, and CDR3 regions underwent Arm-PCR. TCRdb processed the multiplex PCR reads anew with MiXCR; each CDR3 protein has one entry. This sample has approximately 380,000 distinct CDR3 sequences, with less than 25% found just once. Sample time point: persistent/refractory GD, antithyroid drugs over 5 years with positive TRAb. Preparation of the TCR library used RNA extracted from PBMCs. The sample was peripheral blood mononuclear cells (PBMCs), taken when the disease was refractory, from a patient treated with antithyroid drugs. The receptors originated from a female donor with Graves disease.

The chain carries TRBV4-1 and TRBJ1-5; TRBD1 might be the D (5 bases). V was cut by 1 base and J by 7 bases, with 14 bases left in between. CDR1 and CDR2 (germline): MGHRA, YSYEKL. This CDR3 is 15 amino acids long. The CDR3 DNA reads TGCGCCAGCAGCCAAGGGGGGGGAGAGCGGCAGCCCCAGCATTTT. Its protein product is CASSQGGGERQPQHF.

The rearrangement uses TRBV19 and TRBJ1-3; no clear D. The CDR3 extends over 13 amino acids. Germline V CDR1 and CDR2: LNHDA, SQIVND (reference sequence). With 4 bases removed from V and 2 bases from J, the gap between germline ends came to 6 bases. CDR3 in DNA: TGTGCCAGTAGTAGGGCTGCTGGAAACACCATATATTTT. It translates to CASSRAAGNTIYF.

This clonotype showed up just a few times. This chain joins TRBV30 and TRBJ1-5; maybe TRBD1 (6 bases). There are 14 residues in the CDR3. Trimming stripped 2 bases from V and 7 bases from J, with 15 bases between. Germline V CDR1 and CDR2: GTSNPN, SVGIG (reference sequence). The CDR3 spells CAWSYGGAGQPQHF. In DNA form, the CDR3 reads TGTGCCTGGAGTTATGGGGGGGCGGGCCAGCCCCAGCATTTT. The full variable domain, completed using reference TRBV30 and TRBJ1-5, is SQTIHQWPATLVQPVGSPLSLECTVEGTSNPNLYWYRQAAGRGLQLLFYSVGIGQISSEVPQNLSASRPQDRQFILSSKKLLLSDSGFYLCAWSYGGAGQPQHFGDGTRLSIL.

The rearrangement joins TRBV6-2 or TRBV6-3 to TRBJ2-6; no clear D. The CDR3 contains 17 residues. Trimming shortened V by 6 bases and J by 1 base, and 16 bases separated the two germline ends. Germline V gene data show CDR1 as MNHEY and CDR2 as SVGEGT. The CDR3 here is CASRSATGRSGANVLTF. CDR3 DNA: TGTGCCAGCAGATCCGCGACGGGTCGATCTGGGGCCAACGTCCTGACTTTC.

The chain has TRBV24-1 and TRBJ2-5, with D possibly called TRBD1 or TRBD2 (5 bases each). V was pared by 0 bases and J by 5 bases, with 15 bases between. There are 16 residues in the CDR3. Germline V lookup: CDR1 KGHDR, CDR2 SFDVKD. The CDR3 DNA reads TGTGCCACCAGTGATTTGGGGCAGGGAGATAGGGAGACCCAGTACTTC. This encodes CATSDLGQGDRETQYF.

In this sample, this clonotype turned up many times. This chain connects TRBV30 to TRBJ1-2; 8 bases fit TRBD1. The germline gives CDR1 GTSNPN, CDR2 SVGIG (reference sequence). V shed 0 bases, J shed 4 bases, and the junction held 7 bases outside the gene matches. This CDR3 spans 15 amino acids. The CDR3 spells CAWSVRQGAGYGYTF. The CDR3 DNA is TGTGCCTGGAGTGTACGTCAGGGGGCAGGCTATGGCTACACCTTC.

The table lists this clonotype with many counts. This sequence joins TRBV30 and TRBJ2-7; TRBD1 aligns across 7 bases. Trimming removed 0 bases from V and 2 bases from J; junction bases left unmatched: 1. This CDR3 has 13 amino acids. The germline V gene has CDR1 GTSNPN and CDR2 SVGIG (reference sequence). The CDR3 bases are TGTGCCTGGAGTGTAGGGGGCGCCTACGAGCAGTACTTC. This sequence encodes CAWSVGGAYEQYF.

This clonotype was seen at least ten times. This chain uses TRBV28 with TRBJ2-2; no clear D. V lost 5 bases and J 2 bases, leaving 15 bases between the germline ends. Looked up from germline, CDR1 is MDHEN and CDR2 is SYDVKM. The CDR3 covers 16 residues. CDR3 protein: CASSVPLPSNTGELFF. CDR3 coding DNA: TGTGCCAGCAGTGTCCCTCTACCTTCAAACACCGGGGAGCTGTTTTTT.

The genes are TRBV13 and TRBJ2-5, with D unclear. CDR1 is PRHDT, CDR2 FYEKMQ, per germline (reference sequence). The CDR3 contains 13 residues. Trimming took 2 bases from V and 0 from J, leaving 4 bases between them. DNA of the CDR3: TGTGCCAGCAGCTTAAGGTACCAAGAGACCCAGTACTTC. Residues: CASSLRYQETQYF.

This clonotype was picked up a small number of times. The rearrangement uses TRBV6-2 or TRBV6-3 and TRBJ1-5; 7 positions agree with TRBD1. This CDR3 contains 17 residues. Unmatched junction bases numbered 5, after V lost 0 bases and J lost 0 bases. The germline V gene has CDR1 MNHEY and CDR2 SVGEGT. CDR3 DNA sequence: TGTGCCAGCAGTTACTCGAGTACAGGGGCTAGCAATCAGCCCCAGCATTTT. Protein product: CASSYSSTGASNQPQHF.

This clonotype was counted many times. The chain is built from TRBV7-2 and TRBJ1-1, with D hard to call. Germline V gives CDR1 SGHTA, CDR2 FQGNSA. Trimming cost V 5 bases and J 1 base, with 11 bases left between them. This CDR3 comprises 14 residues. The CDR3 coding sequence is TGTGCCAGCAGCCAACGGACGGGGAACACTGAAGCTTTCTTT. Translation gives CASSQRTGNTEAFF.

The chain links TRBV7-2 to TRBJ1-3, with D unresolved. The CDR3 consists of 13 residues. The V gene's germline CDR1 is SGHTA and CDR2 FQGNSA. The V end was cut by 3 bases, the J end by 9 bases, with 12 bases between. The CDR3 coding sequence is TGTGCCAGCAGCTTCCCGGGTCGAGGCACCATATATTTT. Amino acid sequence: CASSFPGRGTIYF.

The chain links TRBV20-1 to TRBJ1-6; D possibly corresponds to TRBD1 (6 bases). Germline-derived CDR1 and CDR2 are DFQATT and SNEGSKA (reference sequence). Deletions cut 7 bases from V and 6 bases from J, with 13 bases between. This CDR3 comprises 13 residues. CDR3 protein: CSVTQGINSPLHF. CDR3 in DNA: TGCAGTGTCACCCAGGGGATTAATTCACCCCTCCACTTT.

The chain joins TRBV20-1 to TRBJ1-2; D may be TRBD1 (6 bases). Germline CDR1 is DFQATT and CDR2 is SNEGSKA (reference sequence). V lost 3 bases, J lost 2 bases, and 10 bases lay in between. The CDR3 loop spans 13 amino acids. DNA for the CDR3: TGCAGTGCTAGGAGACAGGAGAACTATGGCTACACCTTC. Protein: CSARRQENYGYTF.

This clonotype turned up a few times. The J gene is TRBJ1-6, the V gene TRBV19; no definite D call. Germline assignment: CDR1 LNHDA and CDR2 SQIVND (reference sequence). Trimming stripped 6 bases from V and 0 bases from J, with 9 bases between. The CDR3 has 15 residues. The CDR3 bases are TGTGCCAGTAGCCACACCAACTCCTATAATTCACCCCTCCACTTT. Translated, it gives CASSHTNSYNSPLHF.

This clonotype appeared many times. The rearrangement links TRBV15 to TRBJ2-1, with D perhaps TRBD1 (5 bases). V shed 5 bases and J shed 8 bases, with 22 bases lying between them. This CDR3 spans 16 amino acids. Germline V gene lookup returns CDR1 LNHNV and CDR2 YYDKDF (reference sequence). The CDR3 is CATSVARGLSGDEQFF. In nucleotides, the CDR3 is TGTGCCACCAGCGTAGCTAGGGGTTTAAGTGGTGATGAGCAGTTCTTC.

Ten or more counts support this clonotype. The chain joins TRBV11-2 to TRBJ2-5; possibly TRBD2 for D (6 bases). This CDR3 contains 19 residues. Germline values: CDR1 SGHAT, CDR2 FQNNGV. Trimming took 1 base from V and 2 from J, leaving 23 bases between them. Here the CDR3 DNA reads TGTGCCAGCAGCTTAGGGAGAGATCAGAGGACTACCATACAAGAGACCCAGTACTTC. Its translation is CASSLGRDQRTTIQETQYF. The full variable domain, with the rest looked up from reference TRBV11-2 and TRBJ2-5, is EAGVAQSPRYKIIEKRQSVAFWCNPISGHATLYWYQQILGQGPKLLIQFQNNGVVDDSQLPKDRFSAERLKGVDSTLKIQPAKLEDSAVYLCASSLGRDQRTTIQETQYFGPGTRLLVL.

This clonotype was recorded at least ten times. The rearrangement uses TRBV6-1 and TRBJ2-7; a possible D gene is TRBD2 (5 bases). In germline, CDR1 is MNHNS, CDR2 SASEGT. This CDR3 has 14 amino acids. The germline V and J ends were trimmed by 8 bases and 0 bases, with 14 bases remaining between them. CDR3 in DNA: TGTGCCAGCGGCTTGTTGGGGAGCTCCTACGAGCAGTACTTC. It yields the protein CASGLLGSSYEQYF.

The chain is built from TRBV28 and TRBJ2-7, with TRBD2 as a possible D gene (7 bases). The CDR3 contains 14 residues. Trimming pared 4 bases from V and 3 bases from J, leaving 13 bases between. The germline V gene has CDR1 MDHEN and CDR2 SYDVKM. The CDR3 protein is CASSWGGRFYEQYF. The CDR3, as DNA: TGTGCCAGCAGTTGGGGGGGGCGCTTCTACGAGCAGTACTTC.

This clonotype showed up many times. The rearrangement joins TRBV2 to TRBJ1-5; unclear D gene. The germline V gene encodes CDR1 SNHLY and CDR2 FYNNEI. The V end was cut by 1 base, the J end by 4 bases, with 11 bases between. This CDR3 contains 15 residues. This CDR3 is CASSEEVFGNQPQHF. CDR3 DNA: TGTGCCAGCAGTGAAGAGGTATTTGGAAATCAGCCCCAGCATTTT.

At least ten counts were recorded for this clonotype. The V gene is TRBV14, the J gene TRBJ1-2, with 7 bases fitting TRBD1. The CDR3 totals 17 residues. The V and J ends lost 2 bases and 0 bases, in that order; junction bases with no gene match: 9. Germline V gene data show CDR1 as SGHDN and CDR2 as FVKESK. The CDR3 nucleotides read TGTGCCAGCAGCCAACTAACGACAGGGACAACTAACTATGGCTACACCTTC. Translating gives CASSQLTTGTTNYGYTF. Full variable domain (outside the CDR3, taken from reference TRBV14 and TRBJ1-2): EAGVTQFPSHSVIEKGQTVTLRCDPISGHDNLYWYRRVMGKEIKFLLHFVKESKQDESGMPNNRFLAERTGGTYSTLKVQPAELEDSGVYFCASSQLTTGTTNYGYTFGSGTRLTVV.